This TCR beta chain was recorded in a study of blood T cell repertoires in COVID-19. In the study overall: Nucleic acid was either cDNA or gDNA, and it came from T cells, B-cell-depleted T cells, or PBMCs.

The CDR3 is 13 residues long. With 6 bases clipped from V and 6 bases from J, the junction kept 3 bases outside the gene matches. Germline CDR1 reads SNHLY; CDR2 reads FYNNEI. Only in-frame clones appear in the TCRdb table, and some are missing; sequencing was by immunoSEQ multiplex PCR. The repertoire has about 310,000 clones, 90% of them found once; the top ten carry 1%. J is TRBJ1-4 and V is TRBV2; 8 bases agree with TRBD1. This clonotype was sampled from a woman in her thirties or forties with COVID-19, enrolled during active disease. The sequencing input was peripheral blood. This CDR3 reads CASSRGRDEKLFF. CDR3 bases: TGTGCCAGCAGCAGGGGGCGAGATGAAAAACTGTTTTTT. Complete variable domain (other parts from reference TRBV2 and TRBJ1-4): EPEVTQTPSHQVTQMGQEVILRCVPISNHLYFYWYRQILGQKVEFLVSFYNNEISEKSEIFDDQFSVERPDGSNFTLKIRSTKLEDSAMYFCASSRGRDEKLFFGSGTQLSVL.